One and the same sample provided the 16 T cell receptor beta chains below, sequenced in a study of blood T cell repertoires in COVID-19. Produced via immunoSEQ multiplex PCR; TCRdb's table is partial and in-frame only. The data show roughly 330,000 clones, roughly nine tenths seen once. The sample was peripheral blood. The receptors were gathered from a man aged 18 to 29 who had recovered from COVID-19.

The rearrangement links TRBV5-1 to TRBJ2-7, with a tentative D call TRBD1 (5 bases). V gave up 3 bases and J gave up 3 bases, with 13 bases separating them. There are 14 residues in the CDR3. Germline assignment: CDR1 SGHRS and CDR2 YFSETQ. The CDR3 loop is CASSSKGVGYEQYF. The DNA of the CDR3 is TGCGCCAGCAGCTCAAAAGGGGTTGGCTACGAGCAGTACTTC.

The DNA of the CDR3 is TGTGCCAGCAGCTTAGATTCCGGGACAGAATACAATGAGCAGTTCTTC. Translating it yields CASSLDSGTEYNEQFF. This chain uses TRBV11-3 with TRBJ2-1; 7 bases fit TRBD1. Looked up from germline, CDR1 is SGHNT and CDR2 is YENEEA. The J segment lost 4 bases and the V segment lost 0 bases, leaving 6 bases of the junction unmatched. The CDR3 extends over 16 amino acids.

The chain combines TRBV6-1 with TRBJ2-1; TRBD2 agrees at 10 bases. The junction had 5 bases not matched to a gene; V was cut back by 2 bases and J by 7 bases. There are 15 residues in the CDR3. Germline CDR1 MNHNS, CDR2 SASEGT. CDR3 bases: TGTGCCAGCAGTGAAATAGCGGGGGGTGGAAATGAGCAGTTCTTC. Protein sequence: CASSEIAGGGNEQFF.

The chain is built from TRBV4-3 and TRBJ1-2; the D gene is possibly TRBD1 (6 bases). Trimming removed 0 bases at V and 4 bases at J, with 12 bases between. The CDR3 consists of 15 residues. The germline CDR1 and CDR2 sequences are LGHNA and YSLEER. The CDR3 loop reads CASSQDPQGSYGYTF. The CDR3 region has the DNA TGCGCCAGCAGCCAAGATCCCCAGGGGAGCTATGGCTACACCTTC.

V gene TRBV10-1 combines with J gene TRBJ2-3; 9 bases match TRBD2. Germline-derived CDR1 and CDR2 are WNHNN and SYGVQD (reference sequence). This CDR3 has 17 amino acids. V lost 1 base to trimming and J lost 0 bases; unmatched junction nucleotides: 5. CDR3 amino acids: CASSEWREGESTDTQYF. DNA for the CDR3: TGCGCCAGCAGTGAGTGGCGGGAGGGCGAAAGCACAGATACGCAGTATTTT.

V is TRBV5-5 and J is TRBJ2-3; 9 nucleotides line up with TRBD1. After removal of 2 bases from V and 3 bases from J, the junction contained 13 bases not matched to a gene. The CDR3 runs to 18 residues. Germline V gives CDR1 SGHKS, CDR2 YYEKEE (reference sequence). Written as DNA, the CDR3 is TGTGCCAGCAGCTTACTCCACCAACGGGACAGGGTGACAGATACGCAGTATTTT. Encoded protein: CASSLLHQRDRVTDTQYF.

This clone has more than one count but fewer than ten. The V call is TRBV7-8, the J call TRBJ1-3, with TRBD1 matching 10 bases. From germline, CDR1 is SGHVS and CDR2 FQNEAQ. The CDR3 has 16 amino acids. After removal of 1 base from V and 3 bases from J, the junction contained 3 bases not matched to a gene. The CDR3 region has the DNA TGTGCCAGCAGCTTAGTGGGACAGGGGCTTGGAAACACCATATATTTT. It specifies CASSLVGQGLGNTIYF. Using reference TRBV7-8 and TRBJ1-3 for the parts outside the CDR3, the full variable domain is GAGVSQSPRYKVAKRGQDVALRCDPISGHVSLFWYQQALGQGPEFLTYFQNEAQLDKSGLPSDRFFAERPEGSVSTLKIQRTQQEDSAVYLCASSLVGQGLGNTIYFGEGSWLTVV.

This clone appeared a few times. The chain is built from TRBV14 and TRBJ2-7; tentatively, D is TRBD1 (5 bases). Trimming shortened V by 4 bases and J by 6 bases, and 13 bases separated the two germline ends. The CDR3 is 13 residues long. Germline V gene sequence: CDR1 SGHDN, CDR2 FVKESK. The CDR3 DNA is TGTGCCAGCAGCCTGTCAGGGATGCGCGAGCAGTACTTC. Its protein is CASSLSGMREQYF.

For the CDR3, the DNA is TGCGCCAGCAAGTCAGGGACTGGCACTGAAGCTTTCTTT. Its protein is CASKSGTGTEAFF. The chain has TRBV4-1 and TRBJ1-1, with D maybe TRBD1 (5 bases). This CDR3 region has 13 residues. From germline, CDR1 is MGHRA and CDR2 YSYEKL. V was shortened by 7 bases and J by 4 bases, with 13 bases between the two germline ends.

The rearrangement joins TRBV4-3 to TRBJ2-7, with D hard to call. The CDR3 sequence is 14 residues long. Germline V gene lookup returns CDR1 LGHNA and CDR2 YSLEER. Trimming took 0 bases from V and 5 from J, leaving 11 bases between them. This CDR3 is CASSQDPSENEQYF. Written as DNA, the CDR3 is TGCGCCAGCAGCCAAGATCCATCAGAAAACGAGCAGTACTTC.

The genes are TRBV12-3 or TRBV12-4 and TRBJ1-1; 7 nucleotides match TRBD1. Trimming took 5 bases from V and 10 from J; bases not matched to a gene: 10. There are 13 residues in the CDR3. CDR3 DNA sequence: TGTGCCAGCAGTCTCATTCAGGGGGTAGGAGCTTTCTTT. Its translation is CASSLIQGVGAFF.

The chain joins TRBV5-4 to TRBJ1-1; TRBD1 matches at 8 bases. The CDR3 is made up of 14 amino acids. V gave up 5 bases and J gave up 2 bases; unmatched junction bases: 5. The germline V gene has CDR1 SGHNT and CDR2 YYREEE (reference sequence). DNA of the CDR3: TGTGCCAGCAGTCCGGGACAGGAAAACACTGAAGCTTTCTTT. Its translation is CASSPGQENTEAFF.

V and J are TRBV19 and TRBJ1-3, with a possible D match to TRBD1 (5 bases). The germline CDR1 and CDR2 sequences are LNHDA and SQIVND (reference sequence). The CDR3 spans 17 residues. V lost 3 bases, J lost 1 base, and 16 bases lay in between. Written as DNA, the CDR3 is TGTGCCAGTAGTATGGGTTGGGGCAGCCTTTCTGGAAACACCATATATTTT. Translating it yields CASSMGWGSLSGNTIYF.

This sequence joins TRBV11-1 and TRBJ1-1; D not resolved. Germline V gene lookup returns CDR1 SGHAT and CDR2 FQDESV (reference sequence). V gave up 2 bases and J gave up 12 bases, with 16 bases separating them. The CDR3 consists of 13 residues. CDR3 residues: CASSLQSGLGTFF. CDR3 DNA: TGTGCCAGCAGCTTACAGAGCGGACTAGGGACTTTCTTT.

The J gene is TRBJ1-1, the V gene TRBV2; 8 bases align to TRBD1. Per germline, CDR1 SNHLY and CDR2 FYNNEI. The CDR3 runs to 12 residues. Germline trimming cut 11 bases from V and 5 bases from J; bases unmatched to any gene: 7. In DNA, the CDR3 is TGTGCCGGCGGGACAGGACATACTGAAGCTTTCTTT. This encodes CAGGTGHTEAFF.

The chain is built from TRBV29-1 and TRBJ2-7, with a weak D call TRBD2 (6 bases). Germline V CDR1 and CDR2: SQVTM, ANQGSEA. This CDR3 spans 14 amino acids. V was shortened by 3 bases and J by 6 bases, with 18 bases between the two germline ends. DNA for the CDR3: TGCAGCGTTGATCTGCCGGGCCTGGGAGGCGAGCAGTACTTC. It specifies CSVDLPGLGGEQYF.